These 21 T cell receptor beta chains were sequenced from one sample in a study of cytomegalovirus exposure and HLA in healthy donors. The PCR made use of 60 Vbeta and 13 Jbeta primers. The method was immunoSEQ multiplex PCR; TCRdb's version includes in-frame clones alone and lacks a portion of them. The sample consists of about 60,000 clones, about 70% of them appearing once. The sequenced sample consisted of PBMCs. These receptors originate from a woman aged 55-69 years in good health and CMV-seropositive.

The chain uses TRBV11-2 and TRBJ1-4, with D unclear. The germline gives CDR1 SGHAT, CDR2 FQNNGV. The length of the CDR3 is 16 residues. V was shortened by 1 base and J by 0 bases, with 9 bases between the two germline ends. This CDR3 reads CASSLGHTSTNEKLFF. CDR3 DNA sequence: TGTGCCAGCAGCTTAGGGCACACCTCAACTAATGAAAAACTGTTTTTT.

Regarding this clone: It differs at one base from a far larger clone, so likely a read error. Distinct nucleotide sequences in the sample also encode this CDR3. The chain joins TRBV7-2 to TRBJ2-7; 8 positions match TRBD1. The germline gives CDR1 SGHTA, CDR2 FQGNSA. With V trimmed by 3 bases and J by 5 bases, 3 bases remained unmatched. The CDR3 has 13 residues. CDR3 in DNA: TGTGCCAGCAGCTTGGCGACAGGGGACGAGCAGTACTTC. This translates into CASSLATGDEQYF. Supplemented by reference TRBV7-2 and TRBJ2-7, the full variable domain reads GAGVSQSPSNKVTEKGKDVELRCDPISGHTALYWYRQSLGQGLEFLIYFQGNSAPDKSGLPSDRFSAERTGGSVSTLTIQRTQQEDSAVYLCASSLATGDEQYFGPGTRLTVT.

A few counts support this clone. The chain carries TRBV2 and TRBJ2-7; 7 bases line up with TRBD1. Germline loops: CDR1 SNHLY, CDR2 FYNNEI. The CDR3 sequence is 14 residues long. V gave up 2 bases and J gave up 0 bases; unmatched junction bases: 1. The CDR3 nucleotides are TGTGCCAGCAGTGAAAACAGGGGCTCCTACGAGCAGTACTTC. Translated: CASSENRGSYEQYF.

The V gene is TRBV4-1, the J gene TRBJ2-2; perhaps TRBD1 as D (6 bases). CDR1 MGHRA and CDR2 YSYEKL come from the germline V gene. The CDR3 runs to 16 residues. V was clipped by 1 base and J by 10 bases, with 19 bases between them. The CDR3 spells CASSQGKGVGGKELFF. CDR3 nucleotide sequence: TGCGCCAGCAGCCAAGGGAAGGGGGTGGGTGGTAAGGAGCTGTTTTTT.

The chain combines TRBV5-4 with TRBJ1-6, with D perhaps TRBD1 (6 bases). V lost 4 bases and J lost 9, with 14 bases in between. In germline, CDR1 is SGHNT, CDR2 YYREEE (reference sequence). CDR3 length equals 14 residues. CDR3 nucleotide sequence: TGTGCCAGCAGCAGAGACACCAGGGGTTCACCCCTCCACTTT. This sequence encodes CASSRDTRGSPLHF. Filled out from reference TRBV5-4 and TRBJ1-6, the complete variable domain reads ETGVTQSPTHLIKTRGQQVTLRCSSQSGHNTVSWYQQALGQGPQFIFQYYREEENGRGNFPPRFSGLQFPNYSSELNVNALELDDSALYLCASSRDTRGSPLHFGNGTRLTVT.

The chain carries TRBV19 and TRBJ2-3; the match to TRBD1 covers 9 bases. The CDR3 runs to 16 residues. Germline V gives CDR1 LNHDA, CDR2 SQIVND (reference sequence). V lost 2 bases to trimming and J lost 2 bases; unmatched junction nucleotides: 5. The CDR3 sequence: CASSIFGTGNTDTQYF. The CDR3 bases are TGTGCCAGTAGTATATTTGGGACAGGGAACACAGATACGCAGTATTTT.

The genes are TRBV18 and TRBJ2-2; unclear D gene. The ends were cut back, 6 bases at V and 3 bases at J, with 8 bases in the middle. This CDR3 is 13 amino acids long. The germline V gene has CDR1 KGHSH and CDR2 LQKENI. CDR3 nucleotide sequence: TGTGCCAGCTCCGTATCGTACACCGGGGAGCTGTTTTTT. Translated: CASSVSYTGELFF.

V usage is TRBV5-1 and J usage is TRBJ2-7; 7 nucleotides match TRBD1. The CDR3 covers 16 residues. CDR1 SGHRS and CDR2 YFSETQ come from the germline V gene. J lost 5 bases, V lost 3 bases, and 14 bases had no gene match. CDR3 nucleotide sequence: TGCGCCAGCAGCTCTGAGCCCGGGACAGTTTACCACGAGCAGTACTTC. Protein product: CASSSEPGTVYHEQYF.

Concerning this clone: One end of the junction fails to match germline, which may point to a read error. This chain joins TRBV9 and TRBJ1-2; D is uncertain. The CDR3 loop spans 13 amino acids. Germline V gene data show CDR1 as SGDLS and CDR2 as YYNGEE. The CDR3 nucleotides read TGTGCCGGCAGTGAGGTCGGAATCTATGGCTACACCTTC. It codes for CAGSEVGIYGYTF.

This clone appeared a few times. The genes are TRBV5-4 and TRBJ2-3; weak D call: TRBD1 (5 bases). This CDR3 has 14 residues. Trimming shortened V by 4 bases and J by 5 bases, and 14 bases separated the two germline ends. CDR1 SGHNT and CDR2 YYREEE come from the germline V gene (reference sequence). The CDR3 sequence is CASSHPATGDTQYF. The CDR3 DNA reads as TGTGCCAGCAGCCACCCGGCCACAGGAGATACGCAGTATTTT.

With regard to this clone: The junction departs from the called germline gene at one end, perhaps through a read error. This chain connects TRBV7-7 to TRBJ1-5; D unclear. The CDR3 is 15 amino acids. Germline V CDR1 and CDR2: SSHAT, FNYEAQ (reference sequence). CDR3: CASTKGWGGNQPQHF. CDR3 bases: TGTGCTAGCACCAAAGGTTGGGGAGGCAATCAGCCCCAGCATTTT.

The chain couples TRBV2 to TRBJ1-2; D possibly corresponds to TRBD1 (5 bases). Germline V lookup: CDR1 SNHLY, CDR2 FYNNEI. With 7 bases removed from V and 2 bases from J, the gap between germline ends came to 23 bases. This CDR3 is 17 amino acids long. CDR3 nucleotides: TGTGCCAGCAATTCGCCCCCTACTTCTACAGGCAACTATGGCTACACCTTC. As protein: CASNSPPTSTGNYGYTF.

Here the CDR3 DNA reads TGTGCCAGCAGTTCCGCGAGTGGCGGGGAGTATGGCTACACCTTC. Protein: CASSSASGGEYGYTF. The chain is built from TRBV6-5 and TRBJ1-2; D remains ambiguous. Germline V lookup: CDR1 MNHEY, CDR2 SVGAGI. CDR3 length: 15 residues. Between the trimmed V and J ends, which lost 4 bases and 5 bases, there was a span of 17 bases.

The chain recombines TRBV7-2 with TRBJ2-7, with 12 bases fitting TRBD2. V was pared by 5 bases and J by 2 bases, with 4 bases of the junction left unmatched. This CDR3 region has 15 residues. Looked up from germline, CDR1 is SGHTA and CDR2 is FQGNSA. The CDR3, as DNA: TGTGCCAGCAGCCGGACTAGCGGGGCTACCTACGAGCAGTACTTC. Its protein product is CASSRTSGATYEQYF.

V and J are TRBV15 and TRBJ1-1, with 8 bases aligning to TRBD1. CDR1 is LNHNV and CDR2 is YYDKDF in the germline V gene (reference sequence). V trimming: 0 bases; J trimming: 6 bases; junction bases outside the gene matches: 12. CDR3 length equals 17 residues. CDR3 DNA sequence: TGTGCCACCAGCAGAGACGCGGCGGCTGACAGGGGACCTGAAGCTTTCTTT. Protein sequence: CATSRDAAADRGPEAFF.

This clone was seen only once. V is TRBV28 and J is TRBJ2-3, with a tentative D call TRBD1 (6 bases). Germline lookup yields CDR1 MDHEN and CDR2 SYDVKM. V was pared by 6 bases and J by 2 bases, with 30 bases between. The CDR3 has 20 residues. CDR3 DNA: TGTGCCAGCAGCCCTCGACAGGCGGCTTTCCCACCCTACCTCACAGATACGCAGTATTTT. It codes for CASSPRQAAFPPYLTDTQYF.

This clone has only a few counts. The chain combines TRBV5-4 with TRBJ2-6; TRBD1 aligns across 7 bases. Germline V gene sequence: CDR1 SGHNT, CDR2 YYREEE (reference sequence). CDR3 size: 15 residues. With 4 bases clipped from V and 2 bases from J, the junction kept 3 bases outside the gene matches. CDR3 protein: CASSAQGAGANVLTF. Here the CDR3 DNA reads TGTGCCAGCAGCGCGCAGGGGGCTGGGGCCAACGTCCTGACTTTC.

CDR3 in amino acids: CASSAGTGGFFSRSEQYF. Written as DNA, the CDR3 is TGCGCCAGCAGCGCTGGGACAGGGGGCTTTTTCTCAAGGTCGGAGCAGTACTTC. V usage is TRBV5-1 and J usage is TRBJ2-7; 12 nucleotides agree with TRBD1. This CDR3 is 18 amino acids long. V was pared by 4 bases and J by 7 bases, with 18 bases of the junction left unmatched. The germline CDR1 and CDR2 sequences are SGHRS and YFSETQ.

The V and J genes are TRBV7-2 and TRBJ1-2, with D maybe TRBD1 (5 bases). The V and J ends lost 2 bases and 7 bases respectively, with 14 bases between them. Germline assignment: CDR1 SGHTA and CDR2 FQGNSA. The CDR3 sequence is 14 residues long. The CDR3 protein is CASSLFGGEGGYTF. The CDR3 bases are TGTGCCAGCAGCTTATTCGGGGGAGAAGGTGGCTACACCTTC.

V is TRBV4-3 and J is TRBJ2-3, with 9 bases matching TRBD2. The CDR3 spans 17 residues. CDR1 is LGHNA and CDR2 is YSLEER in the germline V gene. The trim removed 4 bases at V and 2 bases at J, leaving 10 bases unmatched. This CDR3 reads CASSLGARGGATDTQYF. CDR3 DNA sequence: TGCGCCAGCAGCCTCGGAGCGCGCGGGGGGGCCACAGATACGCAGTATTTT.

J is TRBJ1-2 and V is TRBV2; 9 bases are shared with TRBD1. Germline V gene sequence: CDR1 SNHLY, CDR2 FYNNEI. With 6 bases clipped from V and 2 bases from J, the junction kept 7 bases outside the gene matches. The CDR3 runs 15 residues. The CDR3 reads CASRTGGALNYGYTF. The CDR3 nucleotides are TGTGCCAGCAGAACAGGGGGCGCTCTCAACTATGGCTACACCTTC.